One and the same sample provided the 8 T cell receptor beta chains below, sequenced in a study of CD8+ T cells in alopecia areata. RNA extraction and reverse transcription yielded cDNA as sequencing template. The protocol was immunoSEQ multiplex PCR, while the TCRdb copy is restricted to in-frame clones and leaves out a portion. This sample carries about 200,000 clones, roughly 56% of them seen once, and the ten largest clones take around 5%. The sequenced sample consisted of CD8+ T cells sorted from blood. These TCRs come from a human donor in good health.

The gene calls are TRBV29-1 and TRBJ1-1; D might be TRBD1 (6 bases). Deletions cut 0 bases from V and 0 bases from J, with 11 bases between. Germline-derived CDR1 and CDR2 are SQVTM and ANQGSEA. The CDR3 has 15 residues. CDR3 loop: CSVEDRGRMNTEAFF. DNA of the CDR3: TGCAGCGTTGAAGACAGGGGTAGGATGAACACTGAAGCTTTCTTT.

This chain connects TRBV29-1 to TRBJ2-7; TRBD1 matches 10 bases. Germline V gives CDR1 SQVTM, CDR2 ANQGSEA. The CDR3 is 13 amino acids. J gave up 5 bases and V 6 bases, and 7 bases lay outside the gene matches. This chain's CDR3 is CSVRTGGGHEQYF. In DNA, the CDR3 is TGCAGCGTCCGGACAGGGGGGGGCCACGAGCAGTACTTC.

V gene TRBV5-1 combines with J gene TRBJ2-1; 9 nucleotides agree with TRBD1. The CDR3 loop spans 12 amino acids. With 6 bases clipped from V and 11 bases from J, the junction kept 6 bases outside the gene matches. Germline V gives CDR1 SGHRS, CDR2 YFSETQ. The CDR3 DNA follows: TGCGCCAGCACCCCCGGACAGGGGAAGCAGTTCTTC. Residues: CASTPGQGKQFF. The variable domain in full, completed from reference TRBV5-1 and TRBJ2-1, reads KAGVTQTPRYLIKTRGQQVTLSCSPISGHRSVSWYQQTPGQGLQFLFEYFSETQRNKGNFPGRFSGRQFSNSRSEMNVSTLELGDSALYLCASTPGQGKQFFGPGTRLTVL.

The J gene is TRBJ1-1, the V gene TRBV7-9, with 10 bases that match TRBD1. The germline V gene encodes CDR1 SEHNR and CDR2 FQNEAQ (reference sequence). V shed 5 bases, J shed 0 bases, and the junction held 6 bases outside the gene matches. This CDR3 is built from 16 residues. Written as DNA, the CDR3 is TGTGCCAGCAGCACGGGACAGGGGATCATGAACACTGAAGCTTTCTTT. It is translated as CASSTGQGIMNTEAFF.

This clone was seen only a few times. CDR3 amino acids: CASSETGRGQPQHF. CDR3 in DNA: TGTGCCAGCAGTGAGACAGGGCGCGGTCAGCCCCAGCATTTT. The J gene is TRBJ1-5, the V gene TRBV6-1, with 7 bases identical to TRBD1. The CDR3 contains 14 residues. Trimming took 3 bases from V and 6 from J; bases not matched to a gene: 5. CDR1 and CDR2 (germline): MNHNS, SASEGT.

This clone was counted only a few times. This chain joins TRBV29-1 and TRBJ2-1; D uncertain. Germline V gene lookup returns CDR1 SQVTM and CDR2 ANQGSEA. Deletions cut 2 bases from V and 6 bases from J, with 5 bases between. This CDR3 contains 11 residues. CDR3 sequence (DNA): TGCAGCGTTGAAAGCCCCAATGAGCAGTTCTTC. This codes for CSVESPNEQFF.

The chain recombines TRBV2 with TRBJ2-7, with 11 bases that match TRBD1. The J segment lost 2 bases and the V segment lost 1 base, leaving 4 bases of the junction unmatched. CDR1 SNHLY and CDR2 FYNNEI come from the germline V gene. The CDR3 is 16 amino acids. The CDR3 protein is CASSEGWGQGAYEQYF. As DNA, the CDR3 is TGTGCCAGCAGTGAAGGTTGGGGACAGGGGGCCTACGAGCAGTACTTC.

This chain connects TRBV4-1 to TRBJ1-1; 12 bases agree with TRBD1. V was clipped by 3 bases and J by 5 bases; unmatched bases: 7. This CDR3 has 16 amino acids. Germline loops: CDR1 MGHRA, CDR2 YSYEKL. The CDR3 DNA reads as TGCGCCAGCAGCCATGGGACAGGGGGCGTTTGGACTGAAGCTTTCTTT. It codes for CASSHGTGGVWTEAFF.